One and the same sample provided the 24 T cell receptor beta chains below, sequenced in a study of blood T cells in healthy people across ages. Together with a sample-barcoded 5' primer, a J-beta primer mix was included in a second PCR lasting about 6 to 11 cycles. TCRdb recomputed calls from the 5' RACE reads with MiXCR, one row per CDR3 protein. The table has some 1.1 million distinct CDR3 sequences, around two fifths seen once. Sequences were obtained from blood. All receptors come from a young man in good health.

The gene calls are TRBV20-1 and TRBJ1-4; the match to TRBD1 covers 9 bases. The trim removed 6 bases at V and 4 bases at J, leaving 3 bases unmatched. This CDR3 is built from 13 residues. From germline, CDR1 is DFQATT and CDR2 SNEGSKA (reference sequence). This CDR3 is CSAGTGSNEKLFF. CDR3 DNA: TGCAGTGCGGGGACAGGGAGTAATGAAAAACTGTTTTTT.

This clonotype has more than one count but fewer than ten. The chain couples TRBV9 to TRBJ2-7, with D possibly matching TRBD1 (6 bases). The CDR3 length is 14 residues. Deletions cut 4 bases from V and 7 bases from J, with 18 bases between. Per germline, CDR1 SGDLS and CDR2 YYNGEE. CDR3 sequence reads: CASSSRDIMNEQYF. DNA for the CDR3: TGTGCCAGCAGCTCCCGGGACATTATGAATGAGCAGTACTTC.

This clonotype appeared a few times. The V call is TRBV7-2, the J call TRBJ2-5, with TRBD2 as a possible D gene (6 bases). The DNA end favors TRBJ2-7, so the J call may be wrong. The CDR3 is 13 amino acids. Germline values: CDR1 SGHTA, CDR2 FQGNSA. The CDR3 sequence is CASSPLEGYEQYF. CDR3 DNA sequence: TGTGCCAGCAGCCCCTTGGAGGGCTACGAGCAGTACTTC.

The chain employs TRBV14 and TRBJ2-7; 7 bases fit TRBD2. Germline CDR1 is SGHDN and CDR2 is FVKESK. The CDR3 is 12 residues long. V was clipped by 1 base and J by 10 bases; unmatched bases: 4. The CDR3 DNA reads TGTGCCAGCAGCCAAGCCAGGACTAGACAGTACTTC. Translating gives CASSQARTRQYF.

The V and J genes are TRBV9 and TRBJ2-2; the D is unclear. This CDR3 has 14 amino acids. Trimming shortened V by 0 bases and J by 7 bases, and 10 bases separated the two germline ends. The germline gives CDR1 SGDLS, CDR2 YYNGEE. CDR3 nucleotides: TGTGCCAGCAGCGTAGGGGGTGGCGTCGGGGAGCTGTTTTTT. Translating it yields CASSVGGGVGELFF.

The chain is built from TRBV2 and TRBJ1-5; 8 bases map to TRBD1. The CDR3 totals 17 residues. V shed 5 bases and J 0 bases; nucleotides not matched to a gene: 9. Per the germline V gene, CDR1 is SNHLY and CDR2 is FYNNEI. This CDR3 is CASSHPTGAVSNQPQHF. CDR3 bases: TGTGCCAGCAGTCACCCGACAGGGGCTGTTAGCAATCAGCCCCAGCATTTT.

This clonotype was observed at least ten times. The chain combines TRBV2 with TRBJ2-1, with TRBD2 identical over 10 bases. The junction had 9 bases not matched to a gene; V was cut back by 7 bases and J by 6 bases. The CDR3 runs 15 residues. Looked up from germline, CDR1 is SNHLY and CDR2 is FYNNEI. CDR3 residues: CASTHPAGGVNEQFF. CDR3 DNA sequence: TGTGCCAGCACCCACCCAGCGGGGGGGGTCAATGAGCAGTTCTTC.

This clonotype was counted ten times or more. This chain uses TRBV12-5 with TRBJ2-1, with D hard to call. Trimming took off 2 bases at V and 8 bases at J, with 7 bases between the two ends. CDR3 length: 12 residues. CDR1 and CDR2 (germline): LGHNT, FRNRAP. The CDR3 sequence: CASGLSSDEQFF. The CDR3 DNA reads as TGTGCTAGTGGTTTGTCATCAGATGAGCAGTTCTTC.

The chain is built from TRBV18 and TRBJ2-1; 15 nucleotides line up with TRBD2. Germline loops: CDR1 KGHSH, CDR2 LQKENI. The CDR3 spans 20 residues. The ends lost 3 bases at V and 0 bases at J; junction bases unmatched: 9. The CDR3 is CASSPPSGLAGGDSYNEQFF. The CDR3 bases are TGTGCCAGCTCACCCCCCTCGGGACTAGCGGGGGGTGACTCCTACAATGAGCAGTTCTTC.

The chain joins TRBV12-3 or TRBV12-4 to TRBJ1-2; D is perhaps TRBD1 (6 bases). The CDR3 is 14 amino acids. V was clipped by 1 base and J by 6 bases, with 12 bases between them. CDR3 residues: CASSLVGAGDGYTF. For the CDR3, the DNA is TGTGCCAGCAGTTTAGTGGGGGCAGGCGATGGCTACACCTTC.

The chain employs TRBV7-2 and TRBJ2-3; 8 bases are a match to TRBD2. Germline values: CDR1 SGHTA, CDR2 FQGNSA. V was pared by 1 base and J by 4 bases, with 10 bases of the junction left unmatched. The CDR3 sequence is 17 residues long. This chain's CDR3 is CASSLGFAGGLSDTQYF. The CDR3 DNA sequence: TGTGCCAGCAGCTTAGGTTTCGCGGGAGGACTGTCAGATACGCAGTATTTT. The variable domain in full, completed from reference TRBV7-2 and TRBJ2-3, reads GAGVSQSPSNKVTEKGKDVELRCDPISGHTALYWYRQSLGQGLEFLIYFQGNSAPDKSGLPSDRFSAERTGGSVSTLTIQRTQQEDSAVYLCASSLGFAGGLSDTQYFGPGTRLTVL.

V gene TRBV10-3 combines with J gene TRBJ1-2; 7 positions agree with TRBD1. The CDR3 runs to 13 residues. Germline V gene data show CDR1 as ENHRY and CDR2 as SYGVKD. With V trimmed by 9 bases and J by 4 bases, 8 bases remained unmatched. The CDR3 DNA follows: TGTGCCATAACCGGAACAGGGGCCTATGGCTACACCTTC. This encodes CAITGTGAYGYTF.

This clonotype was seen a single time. CDR3 sequence: CASSHRDTDEQFF. The CDR3 DNA follows: TGTGCCAGCAGTCACCGGGACACAGATGAGCAGTTCTTC. The gene calls are TRBV6-5 and TRBJ2-1, with D possibly matching TRBD1 (6 bases). The CDR3 is 13 residues long. V shed 5 bases and J shed 8 bases, with 13 bases lying between them. Germline values: CDR1 MNHEY, CDR2 SVGAGI.

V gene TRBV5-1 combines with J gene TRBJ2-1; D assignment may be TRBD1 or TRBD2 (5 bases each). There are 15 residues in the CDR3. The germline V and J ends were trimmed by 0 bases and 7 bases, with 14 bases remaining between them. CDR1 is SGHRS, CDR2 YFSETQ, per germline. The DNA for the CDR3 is TGCGCCAGCAGCTTGGCGGGGACGGTGATGAATGAGCAGTTCTTC. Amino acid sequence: CASSLAGTVMNEQFF.

CDR3 coding DNA: TGTGCCAGCAGCCCTAGGGGGTATGACACTGAAGCTTTCTTT. Translation: CASSPRGYDTEAFF. The chain links TRBV7-8 to TRBJ1-1, with D tentatively TRBD1 (6 bases). This CDR3 has 14 amino acids. The germline gives CDR1 SGHVS, CDR2 FQNEAQ. The V end lost 5 bases, the J end lost 3 bases, and 13 bases lay between the germline ends.

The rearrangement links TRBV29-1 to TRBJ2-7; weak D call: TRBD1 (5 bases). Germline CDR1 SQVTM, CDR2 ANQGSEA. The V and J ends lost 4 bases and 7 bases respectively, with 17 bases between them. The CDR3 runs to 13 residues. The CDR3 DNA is TGCAGCGTTGTCCGGGTATTGGACAATGAGCAGTACTTC. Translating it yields CSVVRVLDNEQYF.

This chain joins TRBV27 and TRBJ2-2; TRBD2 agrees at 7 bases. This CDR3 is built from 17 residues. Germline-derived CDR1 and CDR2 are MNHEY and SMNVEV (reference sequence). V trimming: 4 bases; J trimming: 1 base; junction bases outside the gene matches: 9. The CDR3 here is CASSSPIGGWNTGELFF. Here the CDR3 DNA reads TGTGCCAGCAGTTCGCCGATCGGGGGGTGGAACACCGGGGAGCTGTTTTTT.

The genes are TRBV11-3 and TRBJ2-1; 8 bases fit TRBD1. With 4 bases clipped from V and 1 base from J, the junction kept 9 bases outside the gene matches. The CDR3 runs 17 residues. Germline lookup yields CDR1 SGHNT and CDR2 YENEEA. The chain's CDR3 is CASSSTYGTGSYNEQFF. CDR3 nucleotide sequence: TGTGCCAGCAGCTCTACCTATGGGACAGGATCCTACAATGAGCAGTTCTTC.

The CDR3 is CASSEGGSWDGYTF. CDR3 sequence (DNA): TGTGCCAGCAGTGAAGGAGGTTCCTGGGATGGCTACACCTTC. The rearrangement uses TRBV6-1 and TRBJ1-2; D not resolved. Per germline, CDR1 MNHNS and CDR2 SASEGT. The CDR3 length is 14 residues. Trimming shortened V by 1 base and J by 6 bases, and 12 bases separated the two germline ends.

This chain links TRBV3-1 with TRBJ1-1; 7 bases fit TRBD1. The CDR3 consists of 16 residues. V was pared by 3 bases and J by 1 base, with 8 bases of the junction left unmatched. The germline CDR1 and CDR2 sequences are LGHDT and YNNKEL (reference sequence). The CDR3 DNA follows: TGTGCCAGCAGCCAGGCCAGTGGGACAGCGAACACTGAAGCTTTCTTT. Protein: CASSQASGTANTEAFF.

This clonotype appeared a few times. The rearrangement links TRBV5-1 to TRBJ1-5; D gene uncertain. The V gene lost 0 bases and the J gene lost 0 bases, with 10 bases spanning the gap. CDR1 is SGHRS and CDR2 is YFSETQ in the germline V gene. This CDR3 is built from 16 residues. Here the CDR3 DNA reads TGCGCCAGCAGCTTGGTCGATACCCATAGCAATCAGCCCCAGCATTTT. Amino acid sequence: CASSLVDTHSNQPQHF.

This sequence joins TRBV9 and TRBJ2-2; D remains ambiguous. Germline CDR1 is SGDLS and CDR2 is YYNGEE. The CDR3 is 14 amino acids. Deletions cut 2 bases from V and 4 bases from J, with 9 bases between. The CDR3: CASSVRDSTGELFF. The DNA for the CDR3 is TGTGCCAGCAGCGTCCGAGATAGCACCGGGGAGCTGTTTTTT.

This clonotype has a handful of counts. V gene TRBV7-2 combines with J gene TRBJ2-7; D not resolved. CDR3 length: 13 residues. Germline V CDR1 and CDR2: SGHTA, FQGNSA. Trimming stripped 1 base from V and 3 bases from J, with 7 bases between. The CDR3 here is CASSLGNNYEQYF. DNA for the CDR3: TGTGCCAGCAGCTTAGGAAATAACTACGAGCAGTACTTC.

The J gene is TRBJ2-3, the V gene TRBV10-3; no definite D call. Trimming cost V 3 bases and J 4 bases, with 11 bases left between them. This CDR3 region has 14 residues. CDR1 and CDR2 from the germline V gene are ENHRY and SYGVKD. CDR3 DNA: TGTGCCATCAGTGACCACCATAGTTCAGATACGCAGTATTTT. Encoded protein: CAISDHHSSDTQYF.